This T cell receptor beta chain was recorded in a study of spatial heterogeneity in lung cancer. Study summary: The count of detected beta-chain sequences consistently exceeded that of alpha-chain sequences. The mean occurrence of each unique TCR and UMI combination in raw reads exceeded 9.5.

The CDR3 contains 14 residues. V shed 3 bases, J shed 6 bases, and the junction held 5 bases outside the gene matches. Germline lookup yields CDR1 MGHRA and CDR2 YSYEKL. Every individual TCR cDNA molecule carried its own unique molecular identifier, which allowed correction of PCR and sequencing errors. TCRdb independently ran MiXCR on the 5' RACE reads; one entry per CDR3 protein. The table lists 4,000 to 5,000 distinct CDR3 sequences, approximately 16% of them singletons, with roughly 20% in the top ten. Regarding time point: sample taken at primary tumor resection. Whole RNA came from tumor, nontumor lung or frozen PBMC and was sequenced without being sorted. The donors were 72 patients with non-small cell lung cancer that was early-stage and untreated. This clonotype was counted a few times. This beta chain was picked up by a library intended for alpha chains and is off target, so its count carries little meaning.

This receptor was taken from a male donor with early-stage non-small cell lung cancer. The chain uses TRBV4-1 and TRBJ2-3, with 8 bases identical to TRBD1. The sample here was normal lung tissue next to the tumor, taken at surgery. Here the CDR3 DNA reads TGCGCCAGCAGCCACCCTACAGGGGGGGATACGCAGTATTTT. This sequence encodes CASSHPTGGDTQYF.